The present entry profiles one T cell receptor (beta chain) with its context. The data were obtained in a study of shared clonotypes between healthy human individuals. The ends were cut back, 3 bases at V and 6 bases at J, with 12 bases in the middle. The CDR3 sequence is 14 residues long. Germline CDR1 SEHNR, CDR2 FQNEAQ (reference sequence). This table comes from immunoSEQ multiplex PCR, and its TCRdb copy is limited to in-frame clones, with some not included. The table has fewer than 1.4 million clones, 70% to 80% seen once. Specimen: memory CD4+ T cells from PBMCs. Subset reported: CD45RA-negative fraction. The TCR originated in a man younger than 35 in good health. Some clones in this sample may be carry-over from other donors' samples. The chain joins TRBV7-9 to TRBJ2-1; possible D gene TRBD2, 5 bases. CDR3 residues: CASSLDSAGNEQFF. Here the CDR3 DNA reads TGTGCCAGCAGCTTGGATAGCGCGGGCAATGAGCAGTTCTTC.